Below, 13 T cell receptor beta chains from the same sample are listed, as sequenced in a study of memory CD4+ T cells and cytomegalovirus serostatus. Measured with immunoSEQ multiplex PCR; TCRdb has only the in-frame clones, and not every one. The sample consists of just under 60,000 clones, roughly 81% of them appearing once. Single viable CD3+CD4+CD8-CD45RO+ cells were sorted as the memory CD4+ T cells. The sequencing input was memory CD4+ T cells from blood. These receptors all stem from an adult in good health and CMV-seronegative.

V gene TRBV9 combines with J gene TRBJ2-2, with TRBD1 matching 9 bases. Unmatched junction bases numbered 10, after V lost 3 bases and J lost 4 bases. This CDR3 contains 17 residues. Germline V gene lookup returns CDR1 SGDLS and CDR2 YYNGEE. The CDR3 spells CASSGGTGTRSTGELFF. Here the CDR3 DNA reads TGTGCCAGCAGCGGGGGGACAGGGACCCGAAGCACCGGGGAGCTGTTTTTT.

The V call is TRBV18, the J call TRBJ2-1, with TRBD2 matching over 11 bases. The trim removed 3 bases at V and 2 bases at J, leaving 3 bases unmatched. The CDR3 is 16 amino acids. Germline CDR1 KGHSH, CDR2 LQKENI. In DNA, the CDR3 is TGTGCCAGCTCACCGCCTAGCGGGAGGACCTACAATGAGCAGTTCTTC. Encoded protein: CASSPPSGRTYNEQFF. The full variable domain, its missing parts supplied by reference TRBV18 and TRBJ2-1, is NAGVMQNPRHLVRRRGQEARLRCSPMKGHSHVYWYRQLPEEGLKFMVYLQKENIIDESGMPKERFSAEFPKEGPSILRIQQVVRGDSAAYFCASSPPSGRTYNEQFFGPGTRLTVL.

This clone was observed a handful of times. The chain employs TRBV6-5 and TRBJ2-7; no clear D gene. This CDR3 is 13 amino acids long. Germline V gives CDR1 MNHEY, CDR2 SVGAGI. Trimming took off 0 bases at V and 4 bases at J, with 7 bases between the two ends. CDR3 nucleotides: TGTGCCAGCAGTTACTCGAAGGAGTACGAGCAGTACTTC. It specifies CASSYSKEYEQYF.

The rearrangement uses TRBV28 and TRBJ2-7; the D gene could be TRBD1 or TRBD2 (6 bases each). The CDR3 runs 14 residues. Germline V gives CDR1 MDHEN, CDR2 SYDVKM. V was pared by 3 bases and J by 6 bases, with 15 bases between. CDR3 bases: TGTGCCAGCAGTTTGCAAGGGGGAGGACGCGAGCAGTACTTC. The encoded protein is CASSLQGGGREQYF.

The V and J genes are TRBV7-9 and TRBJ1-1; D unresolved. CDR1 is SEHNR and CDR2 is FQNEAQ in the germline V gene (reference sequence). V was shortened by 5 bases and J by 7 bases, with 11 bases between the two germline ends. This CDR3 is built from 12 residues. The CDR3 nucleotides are TGTGCCAGCAGCCTAAACAAGGTTGAAGCTTTCTTT. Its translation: CASSLNKVEAFF.

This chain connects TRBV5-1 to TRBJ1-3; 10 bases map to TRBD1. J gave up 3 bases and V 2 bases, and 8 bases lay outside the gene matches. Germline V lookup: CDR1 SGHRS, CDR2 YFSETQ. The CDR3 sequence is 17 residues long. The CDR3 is CASSFTAGTGVGNTIYF. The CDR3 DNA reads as TGCGCCAGCAGCTTTACTGCCGGGACAGGGGTTGGAAACACCATATATTTT.

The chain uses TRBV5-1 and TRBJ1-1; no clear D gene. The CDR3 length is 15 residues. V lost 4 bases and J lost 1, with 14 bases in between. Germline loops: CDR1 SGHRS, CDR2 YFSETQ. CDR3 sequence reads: CASSALQRSNTEAFF. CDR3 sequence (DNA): TGCGCCAGCAGCGCCCTACAGAGATCGAACACTGAAGCTTTCTTT.

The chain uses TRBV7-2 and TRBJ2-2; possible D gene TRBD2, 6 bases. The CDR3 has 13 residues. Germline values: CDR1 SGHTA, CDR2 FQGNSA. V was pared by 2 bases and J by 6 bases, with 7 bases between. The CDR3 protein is CASSLPSAGELFF. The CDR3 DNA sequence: TGTGCCAGCAGCTTACCTAGCGCCGGGGAGCTGTTTTTT.

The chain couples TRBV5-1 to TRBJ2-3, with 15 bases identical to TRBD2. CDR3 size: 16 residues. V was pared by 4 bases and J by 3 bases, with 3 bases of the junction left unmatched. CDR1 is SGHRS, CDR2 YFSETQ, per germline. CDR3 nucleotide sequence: TGCGCCAGCAGCGGGGGGACTAGCGGGAGGACAGATACGCAGTATTTT. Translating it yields CASSGGTSGRTDTQYF.

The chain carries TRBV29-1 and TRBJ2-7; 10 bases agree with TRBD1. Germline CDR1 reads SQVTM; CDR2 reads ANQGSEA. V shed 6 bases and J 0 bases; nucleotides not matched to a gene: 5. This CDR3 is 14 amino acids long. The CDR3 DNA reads TGCAGCGTGGGGACAGGGGTAATCTCCTACGAGCAGTACTTC. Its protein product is CSVGTGVISYEQYF.

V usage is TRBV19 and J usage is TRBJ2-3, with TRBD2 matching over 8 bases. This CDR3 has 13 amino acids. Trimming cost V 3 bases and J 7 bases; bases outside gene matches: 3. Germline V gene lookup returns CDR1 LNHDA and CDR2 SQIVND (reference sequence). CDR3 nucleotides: TGTGCCAGTAGTATTGCGGGAGGTAATACGCAGTATTTT. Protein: CASSIAGGNTQYF.

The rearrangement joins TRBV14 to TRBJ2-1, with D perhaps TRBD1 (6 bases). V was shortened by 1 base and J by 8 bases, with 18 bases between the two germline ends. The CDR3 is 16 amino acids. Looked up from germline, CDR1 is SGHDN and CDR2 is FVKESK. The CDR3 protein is CASSQGLKGVMDEQFF. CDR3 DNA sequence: TGTGCCAGCAGCCAAGGATTAAAGGGGGTTATGGATGAGCAGTTCTTC.

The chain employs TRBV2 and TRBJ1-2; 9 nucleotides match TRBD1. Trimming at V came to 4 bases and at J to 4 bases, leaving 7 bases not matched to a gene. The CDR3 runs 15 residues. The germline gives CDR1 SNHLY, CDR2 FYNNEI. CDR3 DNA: TGTGCCAGCAGTGCGGGACAGGGAAGGTCCTATGGCTACACCTTC. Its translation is CASSAGQGRSYGYTF.